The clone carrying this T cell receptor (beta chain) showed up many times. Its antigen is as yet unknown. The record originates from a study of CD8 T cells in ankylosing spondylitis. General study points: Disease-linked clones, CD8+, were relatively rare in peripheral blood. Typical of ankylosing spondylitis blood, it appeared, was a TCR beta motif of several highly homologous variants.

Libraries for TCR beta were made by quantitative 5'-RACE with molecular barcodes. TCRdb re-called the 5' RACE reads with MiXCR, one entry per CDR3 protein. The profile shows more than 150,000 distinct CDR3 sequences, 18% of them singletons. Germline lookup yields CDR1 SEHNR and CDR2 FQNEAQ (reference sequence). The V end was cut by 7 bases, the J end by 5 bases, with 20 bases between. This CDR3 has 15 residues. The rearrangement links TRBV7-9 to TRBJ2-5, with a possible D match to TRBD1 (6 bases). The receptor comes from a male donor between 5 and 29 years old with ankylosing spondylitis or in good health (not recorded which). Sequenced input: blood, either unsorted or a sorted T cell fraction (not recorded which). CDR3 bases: TGTGCCAGCATTCGACGCGCAGGGGAATCGGAGACCCAGTACTTC. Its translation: CASIRRAGESETQYF. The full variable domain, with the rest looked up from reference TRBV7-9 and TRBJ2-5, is DTGVSQNPRHKITKRGQNVTFRCDPISEHNRLYWYRQTLGQGPEFLTYFQNEAQLEKSRLLSDRFSAERPKGSFSTLEIQRTEQGDSAMYLCASIRRAGESETQYFGPGTRLLVL.